These 14 T cell receptor beta chains were sequenced from one sample in a study of T cells after yellow fever vaccination. TCRdb reanalysed the 5' RACE reads using MiXCR and keeps one entry per CDR3 protein. The data contain 20,000 to 30,000 distinct CDR3 sequences, under 7% of them singletons. This sample comprised PBMCs, either bulk or a sorted T-cell subset (CD4+, CD8+, memory, or dextramer-sorted; not recorded which), obtained 15 days after the yellow fever booster vaccination. Receptors were obtained from a man in his thirties or forties who received the YFV17D yellow fever vaccine.

The table lists this clonotype with many counts. The chain has TRBV5-1 and TRBJ1-4; D not resolved. Between the trimmed V and J ends, which lost 1 base and 0 bases, there was a span of 10 bases. Germline CDR1 SGHRS, CDR2 YFSETQ. CDR3 length: 16 amino acids. The CDR3 reads CASSLTAGPTNEKLFF. CDR3 DNA sequence: TGCGCCAGCAGCTTGACGGCCGGGCCAACTAATGAAAAACTGTTTTTT.

This clonotype was counted a few times. The chain uses TRBV23-1 and TRBJ2-6, with D unresolved. TRBV23-1 has ORF status, its function being uncertain. The CDR3 has 18 residues. Trimming removed 2 bases at V and 3 bases at J, with 17 bases between. For the CDR3, the DNA is TGCGCCAGCAGTCAAGATCAGTTCCCCCGGTTTGGGGCCAACGTCCTGACTTTC. Translating it yields CASSQDQFPRFGANVLTF.

This clonotype was counted many times. The J gene is TRBJ2-4, the V gene TRBV7-9; 7 bases map to TRBD2. The CDR3 is made up of 15 amino acids. Germline CDR1 and CDR2: SEHNR and FQNEAQ (reference sequence). V was clipped by 7 bases and J by 3 bases; unmatched bases: 9. The CDR3 region has the DNA TGTGCCAGCAATGGCGGGGGTCGGGACAAAAACATTCAGTACTTC. Translating gives CASNGGGRDKNIQYF.

Many counts were recorded for this clonotype. The chain has TRBV20-1 and TRBJ2-1; 14 positions match TRBD2. The germline CDR1 and CDR2 sequences are DFQATT and SNEGSKA (reference sequence). The V segment lost 5 bases and the J segment 7 bases; nucleotides outside the gene matches: 4. This CDR3 is 14 amino acids long. CDR3 loop: CSALGLAGGNEQFF. Here the CDR3 DNA reads TGCAGTGCTCTCGGACTAGCGGGAGGTAATGAGCAGTTCTTC.

V gene TRBV5-3 combines with J gene TRBJ2-1; D is unclear. TRBV5-3 belongs to the ORF category, with a function that is uncertain. CDR3 length: 14 amino acids. V was trimmed by 4 bases and J by 5 bases, leaving 13 bases between them. For the CDR3, the DNA is TGTGCCAGAAGCCTCACGCTAGGTGACAATGAGCAGTTCTTC. This encodes CARSLTLGDNEQFF.

A few counts support this clonotype. The chain employs TRBV30 and TRBJ2-5; D is uncertain. The CDR3 is 12 residues long. Trimming shortened V by 7 bases and J by 7 bases, and 16 bases separated the two germline ends. Per the germline V gene, CDR1 is GTSNPN and CDR2 is SVGIG (reference sequence). The chain's CDR3 is CASRRRIGTQYF. The CDR3 DNA reads as TGTGCCTCCAGACGCCGAATAGGGACCCAGTACTTC.

This clonotype is labeled as medium-sized. The V and J genes are TRBV24-1 and TRBJ2-2, with no clear D. This CDR3 spans 13 amino acids. Germline V CDR1 and CDR2: KGHDR, SFDVKD. In DNA form, the CDR3 reads TGTACTTATATAAGACATTCCGCCGGGGAGCTGTTTTTT. Its protein is CTYIRHSAGELFF.

This clonotype showed up just once. A read error may account for a junction end that differs from germline. CDR3 protein: CAISEASGRAVNEHFF. The CDR3 DNA is TGCGCCATCAGTGAGGCTAGCGGGAGGGCCGTCAATGAGCACTTCTTC. The chain employs TRBV10-3 and TRBJ2-1, with 12 bases lining up with TRBD2. The CDR3 runs 16 residues. Germline V gene lookup returns CDR1 ENHRY and CDR2 SYGVKD.

This clonotype has at least ten counts. CDR3 amino acids: CASSQEEGGAAYEQYF. CDR3 DNA sequence: TGTGCCAGCAGCCAGGAGGAAGGGGGGGCGGCCTACGAGCAGTACTTC. The chain uses TRBV4-2 and TRBJ2-7; D perhaps matches TRBD2 (7 bases). Per germline, CDR1 LGHNA and CDR2 YNFKEQ. Trimming removed 3 bases from V and 2 bases from J, with 17 bases in between. This CDR3 is built from 16 residues.

This clonotype was seen many times. V is TRBV29-1 and J is TRBJ2-6; D unclear. V lost 6 bases and J 1 base, leaving 4 bases between the germline ends. The length of the CDR3 is 12 residues. Germline CDR1 reads SQVTM; CDR2 reads ANQGSEA. The CDR3 bases are TGCAGCGTACATTCTGGGGCCAACGTCCTGACTTTC. It encodes CSVHSGANVLTF.

This clonotype was found many times. V and J are TRBV5-1 and TRBJ2-2; the D gene is possibly TRBD1 (6 bases). V lost 0 bases to trimming and J lost 6 bases, with 12 bases between them. Per the germline V gene, CDR1 is SGHRS and CDR2 is YFSETQ. This CDR3 region has 15 residues. DNA of the CDR3: TGCGCCAGCAGCTTGGGTCTGGGGGCGCCCGGGGAGCTGTTTTTT. The encoded protein is CASSLGLGAPGELFF.

This clonotype was recorded at least ten times. The chain joins TRBV4-1 to TRBJ2-4; maybe TRBD1 (5 bases). The V and J ends lost 0 bases and 1 base respectively, with 25 bases between them. Per germline, CDR1 MGHRA and CDR2 YSYEKL. This CDR3 is built from 21 residues. CDR3 nucleotides: TGCGCCAGCAGCCAAGAAGTAACAGGTTGGAAAGGTGTGAGGGCCAAAAACATTCAGTACTTC. This codes for CASSQEVTGWKGVRAKNIQYF.

This clonotype was picked up many times. The rearrangement links TRBV6-6 to TRBJ2-1; either TRBD1 or TRBD2 may supply D (5 bases each). The CDR3 is made up of 13 amino acids. Germline CDR1 and CDR2: MNHNY and SVGAGI (reference sequence). The V end lost 6 bases, the J end lost 8 bases, and 14 bases lay between the germline ends. This CDR3 reads CASRPSGSDEQFF. CDR3 nucleotide sequence: TGTGCCAGCAGGCCCTCAGGGAGCGATGAGCAGTTCTTC.

This clonotype was counted many times. The chain uses TRBV6-2 or TRBV6-3 and TRBJ2-3; the D gene could be TRBD1 or TRBD2 (5 bases each). CDR1 MNHEY and CDR2 SVGEGT come from the germline V gene. The CDR3 spans 14 residues. V lost 4 bases to trimming and J lost 6 bases, with 14 bases between them. CDR3 nucleotide sequence: TGTGCCAGCAGTTTCGTCGGGACGGGGGATACGCAGTATTTT. It is translated as CASSFVGTGDTQYF.